The 8 T cell receptor beta chains below come from one sample, sequenced in a study of glioma-infiltrating T cells after dendritic cell vaccination (dated by TCRdb to the mid-2010s). This specimen's time point label, per the study, means: after dendritic cell vaccination, including at tumor progression/relapse. Library preparation was by the immunoSEQ multiplex PCR assay. In TCRdb, the immuneACCESS table is reduced to in-frame sequences with V and J assigned. These tables do not hold every clone; where another copy was compared, an unresolved V gene accounts for under half, and the others remain unexplained. Across this sample there are approximately 50,000 clones, with about 91% seen only once. 5% to 6.5% of the sample belongs to the ten largest clones. The specimen comprised blood, sampled after dendritic cell vaccination. These receptors were taken from a human donor with glioblastoma.

This chain connects TRBV25-1 to TRBJ1-1; 7 bases map to TRBD1. The V gene end was trimmed by 6 bases and the J gene end by 1 base; junction bases not matched to a gene: 5. The CDR3 contains 14 residues. Germline assignment: CDR1 MGHDK and CDR2 SYGVNS. DNA of the CDR3: TGTGCCAGCAGCAGACAGGGTCGGAACACTGAAGCTTTCTTT. It translates to CASSRQGRNTEAFF.

This rearrangement joins TRBV7-6 to TRBJ2-1; 11 nucleotides agree with TRBD2. CDR3 length equals 17 residues. V lost 2 bases, J lost 1 base, and 4 bases stayed unmatched. Germline lookup yields CDR1 SGHVS and CDR2 FNYEAQ. In DNA form, the CDR3 reads TGTGCCAGCAGCTTACTCCTAGCGGGAGGATCCTACAATGAGCAGTTCTTC. Amino acid sequence: CASSLLLAGGSYNEQFF.

The CDR3 nucleotides are TGTGCCAGCTCACCATGGTCGGCTGGGGGGACTGAAGCTTTCTTT. Protein: CASSPWSAGGTEAFF. The chain couples TRBV18 to TRBJ1-1, with D possibly being TRBD1 (5 bases). This CDR3 comprises 15 residues. From germline, CDR1 is KGHSH and CDR2 LQKENI. V dropped 2 bases and J dropped 5 bases, with 15 bases sitting between them. The whole variable domain, filled in from reference TRBV18 and TRBJ1-1, reads NAGVMQNPRHLVRRRGQEARLRCSPMKGHSHVYWYRQLPEEGLKFMVYLQKENIIDESGMPKERFSAEFPKEGPSILRIQQVVRGDSAAYFCASSPWSAGGTEAFFGQGTRLTVV.

The chain joins TRBV27 to TRBJ1-3, with a tentative D call TRBD1 (5 bases). From germline, CDR1 is MNHEY and CDR2 SMNVEV (reference sequence). The CDR3 runs to 13 residues. The V end was cut by 3 bases, the J end by 6 bases, with 9 bases between. CDR3 protein: CASSFQGSNTIYF. CDR3 coding DNA: TGTGCCAGCAGTTTTCAGGGCTCAAACACCATATATTTT.

The rearrangement joins TRBV9 to TRBJ2-2, with 12 bases identical to TRBD2. CDR1 is SGDLS and CDR2 is YYNGEE in the germline V gene. Losses at the gene ends were 4 bases for V and 7 bases for J; bases not matched to a gene: 5. CDR3 length: 15 residues. CDR3 in DNA: TGTGCCAGCAGCTTTAGACTAGCGGGAGACGGGGAGCTGTTTTTT. Protein: CASSFRLAGDGELFF.

V and J are TRBV6-5 and TRBJ1-2; possible D gene TRBD1, 5 bases. The CDR3 is 12 residues long. V lost 7 bases and J lost 1, with 7 bases in between. CDR1 is MNHEY and CDR2 is SVGAGI in the germline V gene. In DNA, the CDR3 is TGTGCCAGCATGGGGGGTAACTATGGCTACACCTTC. This encodes CASMGGNYGYTF.

This chain connects TRBV27 to TRBJ2-1, with D possibly being TRBD2 (6 bases). V lost 5 bases to trimming and J lost 7 bases, with 21 bases between them. Germline CDR1 MNHEY, CDR2 SMNVEV (reference sequence). The CDR3 runs 16 residues. As DNA, the CDR3 is TGTGCCAGCAGTCCGCTCTGGGGGGAGATAGCGAATGAGCAGTTCTTC. Its protein is CASSPLWGEIANEQFF.

J is TRBJ1-3 and V is TRBV19, with no clear D. Per germline, CDR1 LNHDA and CDR2 SQIVND (reference sequence). The CDR3 consists of 19 residues. V was cut by 8 bases and J by 1 base, with 27 bases left in between. As DNA, the CDR3 is TGTGCCAGTCGTTGGCGCGAGGAGGCCTACTCCGTTTCTGGAAACACCATATATTTT. Protein sequence: CASRWREEAYSVSGNTIYF.